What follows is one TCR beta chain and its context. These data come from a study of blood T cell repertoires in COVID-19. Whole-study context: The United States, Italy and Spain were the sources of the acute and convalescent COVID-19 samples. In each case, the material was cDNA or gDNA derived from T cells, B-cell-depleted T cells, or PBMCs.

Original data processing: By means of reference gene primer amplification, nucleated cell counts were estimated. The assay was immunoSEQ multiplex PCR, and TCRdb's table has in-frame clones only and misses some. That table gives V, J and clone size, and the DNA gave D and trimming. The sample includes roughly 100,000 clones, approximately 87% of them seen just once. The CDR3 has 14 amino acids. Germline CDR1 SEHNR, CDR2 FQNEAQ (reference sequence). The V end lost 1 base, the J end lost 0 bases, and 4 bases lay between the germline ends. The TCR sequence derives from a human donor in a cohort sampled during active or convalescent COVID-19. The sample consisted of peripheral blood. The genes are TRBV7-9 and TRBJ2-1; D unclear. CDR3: CASSLGSSYNEQFF. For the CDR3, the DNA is TGTGCCAGCAGCTTAGGGAGCTCCTACAATGAGCAGTTCTTC.